This is a list of T cell receptor beta chains from one sample in a study of cytotoxic CD8 clonotypes in ibrutinib-treated CLL. Profiling relied on immunoSEQ multiplex PCR, and the TCRdb table lists in-frame clones only, not all of them. The table has approximately 150,000 clones, about four fifths seen once; the top ten hold 3.5% to 5.5%. The specimen comprised PBMCs, sampled after 24 months of ibrutinib treatment. The receptors shown here come from a human donor with chronic lymphocytic leukemia. CDR3s include the opening cysteine and the closing phenylalanine or tryptophan. The D gene is left open where the match is weak. The listing skips clone size in some rows; elsewhere it reads once, few, many or a size class.

j_gene | abundance | d_gene | v_gene | CDR3nt | CDR3aa
TRBJ1-2 | once | TRBD1 | TRBV7-8 | TGTGCCAGCAGCCAAAGGACAGGGAATGCTGGCTACACCTTC | CASSQRTGNAGYTF
TRBJ1-4 | NA | TRBD1 | TRBV5-1 | TGCGCCAGCAGCCCGGGACAGGGGGCACTTATTGAAAAACTGTTTTTT | CASSPGQGALIEKLFF
TRBJ1-2 | NA | NA | TRBV28 | TGTGCCAGCAGTTTCCCCCGGGGGGGGTTTGGCTACACCTTC | CASSFPRGGFGYTF
TRBJ2-2 | once | NA | TRBV6-5 | TGTGCCAGCAGGGGGAACACCGGGGAGCTGTTTTTT | CASRGNTGELFF
TRBJ1-2 | NA | NA | TRBV6-6 | TGTGCCAGCAGGGCACAAGGGGACCGCGTTCTGCCCTTC | CASRAQGDRVLPF
TRBJ2-6 | NA | NA | TRBV7-9 | TGTGCCAGCAGCTCAAGGGGGGGGCCTGGGGCCAACGTCCTGACTTTC | CASSSRGGPGANVLTF
TRBJ2-1 | NA | TRBD2 | TRBV19 | TGTGCCAGTAGGGGACTAGCGGGAAGAAATGAGCAGTTCTTC | CASRGLAGRNEQFF
TRBJ2-4 | NA | TRBD1 | TRBV5-1 | TGCGCCAGCAGTGAAGGACAGGGGAACATTCAGTACTTC | CASSEGQGNIQYF
TRBJ2-2 | NA | NA | TRBV11-2 | TGTGCCAGCAGCCCCAGAAGTGTAAGGGAGCTGTTTTTT | CASSPRSVRELFF
TRBJ1-4 | NA | NA | TRBV9 | TGTGCCAGCAGCGAACAGCCTTCTAATGAAAAACTGTTTTTT | CASSEQPSNEKLFF
TRBJ2-3 | NA | NA | TRBV30 | TGTGCCTGGAGCCAAATAGGGCCCTTGGCCCGATATTGGACAGATACGCAGTATTTT | CAWSQIGPLARYWTDTQYF
TRBJ2-7 | NA | TRBD2 | TRBV7-2 | TGTGCCAGCAGCTTACAAGCGACTAGCGATAACTACGAGCAGTACTTC | CASSLQATSDNYEQYF
TRBJ2-1 | NA | TRBD2 | TRBV6-1 | TGTGCCAGCAGGGACCTAGCGGCAGTTCACAATGAGCAGTTCTTC | CASRDLAAVHNEQFF
TRBJ1-5 | NA | NA | TRBV6-6 | TGTGCCAGCAGTTACTTTAGGGCAGAGAATCAGCCCCAGCATTTT | CASSYFRAENQPQHF
TRBJ2-3 | NA | NA | TRBV28 | TGTGCCAGCAGTGGGGGGGGCATAACAGATACGCAGTATTTT | CASSGGGITDTQYF
TRBJ1-5 | NA | NA | TRBV19 | TGTGCCAGTAGTATCGGGGGGCATCAGCCCCAGCATTTT | CASSIGGHQPQHF
TRBJ2-3 | NA | NA | TRBV18 | TGTGCCAGCTCACCAGGCCAAAAGGATACGCAGTATTTT | CASSPGQKDTQYF
TRBJ2-7 | NA | TRBD1 | TRBV4-2 | TGTGCCAGCAGCCAAGGCGGGACAGGTCCCTACGAGCAGTACTTC | CASSQGGTGPYEQYF
TRBJ1-3 | NA | TRBD1 | TRBV18 | TGTGCCAGCTCACCACAGTCCCGACAGGGAGGAAACACCATATATTTT | CASSPQSRQGGNTIYF
TRBJ2-1 | NA | NA | TRBV5-4 | TGTGCCAGCAGCTCAGTGGGCCGGGATGAGCAGTTCTTC | CASSSVGRDEQFF
TRBJ2-1 | NA | TRBD2 | TRBV12-5 | TGTGCTAGTGGTTCCGGACTAGCCGAGGGAGGGACCTACAATGAGCAGTTCTTC | CASGSGLAEGGTYNEQFF
TRBJ2-3 | NA | TRBD2 | TRBV9 | TGTGCCAGCAGCGGCCCACTAGCGGGGGGCACAGATACGCAGTATTTT | CASSGPLAGGTDTQYF